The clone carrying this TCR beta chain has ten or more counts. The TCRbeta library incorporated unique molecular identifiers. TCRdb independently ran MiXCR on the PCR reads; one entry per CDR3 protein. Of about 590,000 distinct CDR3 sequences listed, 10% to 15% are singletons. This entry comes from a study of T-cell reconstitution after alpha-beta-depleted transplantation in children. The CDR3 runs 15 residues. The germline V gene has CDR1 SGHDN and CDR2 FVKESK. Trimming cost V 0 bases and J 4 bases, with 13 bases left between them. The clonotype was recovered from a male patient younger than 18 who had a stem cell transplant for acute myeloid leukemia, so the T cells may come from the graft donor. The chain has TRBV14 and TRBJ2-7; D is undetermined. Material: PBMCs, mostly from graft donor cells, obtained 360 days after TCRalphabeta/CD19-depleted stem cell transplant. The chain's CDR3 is CASSQDGRPIYEQYF. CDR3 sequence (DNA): TGTGCCAGCAGCCAAGATGGGCGTCCCATATACGAGCAGTACTTC.